Below are 13 T cell receptor beta chains sequenced from a single sample in a study of PD-L1 blockade in urothelial cancer. Time point: pretreatment peripheral blood. The repertoire was sequenced with immunoSEQ multiplex PCR; TCRdb's copy has only in-frame clones and lacks some. This table has tens of thousands of clones, approximately 87% appearing once. The starting material was PBMCs, obtained around atezolizumab (anti-PD-L1) treatment. The receptors here all came from a man in his sixties with urothelial cancer.

The CDR3: CASSSGGYYGYTF. CDR3 sequence (DNA): TGTGCCAGCAGTTCAGGGGGCTACTATGGCTACACCTTC. The chain carries TRBV27 and TRBJ1-2; the match to TRBD1 covers 8 bases. Trimming at V came to 4 bases and at J to 3 bases, leaving 1 base not matched to a gene. Germline values: CDR1 MNHEY, CDR2 SMNVEV (reference sequence). CDR3 length equals 13 residues.

The rearrangement uses TRBV2 and TRBJ2-5; D gene ambiguous. The CDR3 contains 11 residues. V was cut by 6 bases and J by 4 bases, with 6 bases left in between. Germline V gives CDR1 SNHLY, CDR2 FYNNEI. CDR3: CASRRSETQYF. CDR3 coding DNA: TGTGCCAGCAGGCGATCAGAGACCCAGTACTTC.

This chain connects TRBV5-1 to TRBJ2-7; the D is unclear. Germline V gene sequence: CDR1 SGHRS, CDR2 YFSETQ. Trimming shortened V by 2 bases and J by 0 bases, and 9 bases separated the two germline ends. The length of the CDR3 is 14 residues. DNA for the CDR3: TGCGCCAGCAGCTTTTTGACAAACTCCTACGAGCAGTACTTC. Protein sequence: CASSFLTNSYEQYF.

The V and J genes are TRBV28 and TRBJ1-6, with TRBD1 matching 9 bases. CDR1 and CDR2 from the germline V gene are MDHEN and SYDVKM. J was trimmed by 7 bases and V by 5 bases; bases with no gene match: 6. The length of the CDR3 is 15 residues. CDR3 region: CASSLYGTGNSPLHF. CDR3 sequence (DNA): TGTGCCAGCAGTCTATATGGGACAGGGAATTCACCCCTCCACTTT.

Worth noting for this clone: Distinct nucleotide sequences in the sample also encode this CDR3. The DNA for the CDR3 is TGTGCCACCAGCAGAGATCGCGGGAACGAGCAGTACTTC. It specifies CATSRDRGNEQYF. This chain links TRBV15 with TRBJ2-7; TRBD2 might be the D (6 bases). Trimming cost V 0 bases and J 5 bases, with 8 bases left between them. This CDR3 is 13 amino acids long. CDR1 is LNHNV, CDR2 YYDKDF, per germline (reference sequence).

V and J are TRBV7-9 and TRBJ2-5, with D possibly matching TRBD1 (6 bases). Germline CDR1 and CDR2: SEHNR and FQNEAQ (reference sequence). V gave up 6 bases and J gave up 1 base, with 18 bases separating them. This CDR3 is 16 amino acids long. This CDR3 reads CASSSHRDRFQETQYF. The CDR3 bases are TGTGCCAGCAGTTCTCACAGAGACAGGTTCCAAGAGACCCAGTACTTC.

The chain couples TRBV4-1 to TRBJ2-3, with D possibly matching TRBD2 (6 bases). Germline V gives CDR1 MGHRA, CDR2 YSYEKL. V lost 4 bases and J lost 0, with 11 bases in between. CDR3 size: 15 residues. The CDR3, as DNA: TGCGCCAGCAGCCCACCGGGAGTGAGCACAGATACGCAGTATTTT. It is translated as CASSPPGVSTDTQYF.

This rearrangement joins TRBV28 to TRBJ2-3, with D tentatively TRBD2 (7 bases). The V and J ends lost 5 bases and 3 bases respectively, with 9 bases between them. CDR3 size: 13 residues. CDR1 MDHEN and CDR2 SYDVKM come from the germline V gene. This chain's CDR3 is CASSRGGTDTQYF. In DNA form, the CDR3 reads TGTGCCAGCAGTAGGGGGGGTACAGATACGCAGTATTTT. The variable domain in full, with the rest retrieved from reference TRBV28 and TRBJ2-3, is DVKVTQSSRYLVKRTGEKVFLECVQDMDHENMFWYRQDPGLGLRLIYFSYDVKMKEKGDIPEGYSVSREKKERFSLILESASTNQTSMYLCASSRGGTDTQYFGPGTRLTVL.

The chain recombines TRBV4-2 with TRBJ2-7, with 7 bases lining up with TRBD2. CDR1 is LGHNA, CDR2 YNFKEQ, per germline. The junction had 6 bases not matched to a gene; V was cut back by 0 bases and J by 1 base. The CDR3 sequence is 16 residues long. The CDR3 region is CASSQDLRERSYEQYF. The CDR3 nucleotides are TGTGCCAGCAGCCAAGATCTGCGGGAGAGGTCCTACGAGCAGTACTTC.

This clone occurred once. CDR3 bases: TGCGCCAGCAGCTCTGACAGTTTTGATTCACCCCTCCACTTT. Translation gives CASSSDSFDSPLHF. The chain recombines TRBV5-1 with TRBJ1-6; D may be TRBD1 (5 bases). CDR1 is SGHRS and CDR2 is YFSETQ in the germline V gene. V lost 3 bases and J 8 bases, leaving 12 bases between the germline ends. The CDR3 has 14 residues. Combining the CDR3 with reference TRBV5-1 and TRBJ1-6 gives the whole variable domain KAGVTQTPRYLIKTRGQQVTLSCSPISGHRSVSWYQQTPGQGLQFLFEYFSETQRNKGNFPGRFSGRQFSNSRSEMNVSTLELGDSALYLCASSSDSFDSPLHFGNGTRLTVT.

This rearrangement joins TRBV2 to TRBJ1-1; possible D gene TRBD1, 5 bases. V lost 7 bases, J lost 0 bases, and 12 bases lay in between. The CDR3 is 14 residues long. Germline values: CDR1 SNHLY, CDR2 FYNNEI. For the CDR3, the DNA is TGTGCCAGCACTGTAGACAGACTGAACACTGAAGCTTTCTTT. This encodes CASTVDRLNTEAFF. Complete variable domain (other parts from reference TRBV2 and TRBJ1-1): EPEVTQTPSHQVTQMGQEVILRCVPISNHLYFYWYRQILGQKVEFLVSFYNNEISEKSEIFDDQFSVERPDGSNFTLKIRSTKLEDSAMYFCASTVDRLNTEAFFGQGTRLTVV.

This clone was observed once. The chain couples TRBV28 to TRBJ1-6; D is unresolved. Germline assignment: CDR1 MDHEN and CDR2 SYDVKM. V lost 2 bases, J lost 13 bases, and 12 bases lay in between. The CDR3 loop spans 13 amino acids. CDR3 sequence reads: CASSLPSVAPLHF. The CDR3 DNA follows: TGTGCCAGCAGTTTACCCTCGGTTGCCCCCCTCCACTTT.

The chain joins TRBV28 to TRBJ1-2; the D gene is possibly TRBD1 (5 bases). CDR3 size: 12 residues. V gave up 6 bases and J gave up 4 bases, with 9 bases separating them. The germline V gene encodes CDR1 MDHEN and CDR2 SYDVKM. In DNA form, the CDR3 reads TGTGCCAGCAGGACAGATCTCTATGGCTACACCTTC. Its translation: CASRTDLYGYTF.